This entry lists 27 T cell receptor beta chains sequenced from one sample in a study of regulatory T cells in long-lasting Graves disease. Time point reported: newly diagnosed GD, antithyroid drugs for less than 3 months. PBMC RNA served as the TCR library source. Assembly of TCR beta libraries relied on iRepertoire HTBI primers together with Arm-PCR of CDR3 regions. TCRdb passed the multiplex PCR reads through MiXCR, listing each CDR3 protein once. The sample holds 300,000 to 450,000 distinct CDR3 sequences, about a sixth seen once. Here the sequenced sample was peripheral blood mononuclear cells (PBMCs), taken at new diagnosis, from a patient treated with antithyroid drugs. These receptors originate from a female donor with Graves disease.

This clonotype has at least ten counts. An end of the junction differs from the germline gene, which may be a read error. The rearrangement uses TRBV7-9 and TRBJ2-7; the D gene is possibly TRBD1 (5 bases). The CDR3 spans 16 residues. Germline CDR1 reads SEHNR; CDR2 reads FQNEAQ (reference sequence). CDR3 in DNA: TGTGCCAGCAGCTTAGGGGGCTTGGCCCCCTCCTTCGAGCAGTACTTC. It encodes CASSLGGLAPSFEQYF. Together with reference TRBV7-9 and TRBJ2-7, the CDR3 gives the full variable domain: DTGVSQNPRHKITKRGQNVTFRCDPISEHNRLYWYRQTLGQGPEFLTYFQNEAQLEKSRLLSDRFSAERPKGSFSTLEIQRTEQGDSAMYLCASSLGGLAPSFEQYFGPGTRLTVT.

This clonotype was seen repeatedly, ten times or more. CDR3 in amino acids: CAWSRDSLNTEAFF. The CDR3 bases are TGTGCCTGGAGCCGGGACAGCCTTAACACTGAAGCTTTCTTT. The V and J genes are TRBV30 and TRBJ1-1; 7 nucleotides line up with TRBD1. The CDR3 length is 14 residues. Germline V CDR1 and CDR2: GTSNPN, SVGIG (reference sequence). J was trimmed by 2 bases and V by 3 bases; bases with no gene match: 6. The whole variable domain, remainder taken from reference TRBV30 and TRBJ1-1, is SQTIHQWPATLVQPVGSPLSLECTVEGTSNPNLYWYRQAAGRGLQLLFYSVGIGQISSEVPQNLSASRPQDRQFILSSKKLLLSDSGFYLCAWSRDSLNTEAFFGQGTRLTVV.

This chain connects TRBV6-2 or TRBV6-3 to TRBJ1-5; no clear D. Germline values: CDR1 MNHEY, CDR2 SVGEGT. The V gene lost 8 bases and the J gene lost 0 bases, with 11 bases spanning the gap. CDR3 length: 14 residues. The CDR3 DNA reads as TGTGCCAGCTTTGGGGATTCTAGCAATCAGCCCCAGCATTTT. The encoded protein is CASFGDSSNQPQHF.

This sequence joins TRBV6-1 and TRBJ1-2, with 8 bases fitting TRBD1. CDR1 and CDR2 from the germline V gene are MNHNS and SASEGT. The V gene end was trimmed by 5 bases and the J gene end by 4 bases; junction bases not matched to a gene: 12. This CDR3 contains 16 residues. The CDR3 coding sequence is TGTGCCAGCAGTCCAACCCGGGACAGGACTTTCTATGGCTACACCTTC. It codes for CASSPTRDRTFYGYTF.

A word on this clonotype: Only one base separates this from a far larger clonotype, so it likely reflects a read error. The CDR3 DNA reads TGTGCCATCAGTCCGTCTATCTACACTGAAGCTTTCTTT. This translates into CAISPSIYTEAFF. This sequence joins TRBV10-3 and TRBJ1-1; no firm D call. Germline lookup yields CDR1 ENHRY and CDR2 SYGVKD. V was trimmed by 5 bases and J by 3 bases, leaving 10 bases between them. The CDR3 covers 13 residues.

This clonotype was observed many times. The chain uses TRBV12-3 or TRBV12-4 and TRBJ2-7; 9 nucleotides match TRBD1. V gave up 2 bases and J gave up 3 bases; unmatched junction bases: 14. The CDR3 length is 18 residues. The chain's CDR3 is CASSLRGSGQGKIYEQYF. CDR3 sequence (DNA): TGTGCCAGCAGTTTAAGGGGATCGGGACAGGGCAAAATCTACGAGCAGTACTTC.

This clonotype was counted ten times or more. This chain joins TRBV2 and TRBJ2-2; 11 nucleotides align to TRBD2. The CDR3 consists of 16 residues. CDR1 and CDR2 (germline): SNHLY, FYNNEI. The V segment lost 5 bases and the J segment 1 base; nucleotides outside the gene matches: 3. The CDR3 DNA reads as TGTGCCAGCAGTAAAGGACTAGCGGGGAACACCGGGGAGCTGTTTTTT. Its translation: CASSKGLAGNTGELFF.

This clonotype has a count of ten or more. The chain links TRBV7-9 to TRBJ1-4, with 10 bases matching TRBD1. CDR1 SEHNR and CDR2 FQNEAQ come from the germline V gene (reference sequence). V shed 4 bases and J 7 bases; nucleotides not matched to a gene: 12. The CDR3 runs to 17 residues. The CDR3 region has the DNA TGTGCCAGCAGCTCAAATTTGGACAGGGGGTTTCTTGAAAAACTGTTTTTT. This encodes CASSSNLDRGFLEKLFF.

This clonotype was recorded at least ten times. The chain combines TRBV7-2 with TRBJ1-1, with unresolved D. CDR1 and CDR2 from the germline V gene are SGHTA and FQGNSA. V was trimmed by 5 bases and J by 6 bases, leaving 16 bases between them. The CDR3 covers 14 residues. CDR3 sequence reads: CASSNLLRASEAFF. The CDR3 region has the DNA TGTGCCAGCAGCAATCTTTTAAGGGCCTCTGAAGCTTTCTTT.

The chain combines TRBV13 with TRBJ2-5, with D unclear. The CDR3 has 14 residues. Looked up from germline, CDR1 is PRHDT and CDR2 is FYEKMQ (reference sequence). V lost 5 bases and J lost 7, with 17 bases in between. The CDR3 bases are TGTGCCAGCAGCCGTGGACGGACGACGAGGACCCAGTACTTC. This sequence encodes CASSRGRTTRTQYF.

This rearrangement joins TRBV6-5 to TRBJ2-2; 7 bases match TRBD1. The CDR3 runs to 14 residues. Germline V gives CDR1 MNHEY, CDR2 SVGAGI. The V gene end was trimmed by 4 bases and the J gene end by 4 bases; junction bases not matched to a gene: 3. The DNA for the CDR3 is TGTGCCAGCAGTTCCGGGACAGCCACCGGGGAGCTGTTTTTT. Amino acid sequence: CASSSGTATGELFF.

This clonotype came up many times. This chain uses TRBV2 with TRBJ2-3; 9 nucleotides match TRBD2. The V gene end was trimmed by 1 base and the J gene end by 4 bases; junction bases not matched to a gene: 3. Germline V gene data show CDR1 as SNHLY and CDR2 as FYNNEI. CDR3 length equals 15 residues. The CDR3 reads CASSEEAGGADTQYF. The CDR3 region has the DNA TGTGCCAGCAGTGAAGAGGCGGGGGGGGCAGATACGCAGTATTTT. Using reference TRBV2 and TRBJ2-3 for the parts outside the CDR3, the full variable domain is EPEVTQTPSHQVTQMGQEVILRCVPISNHLYFYWYRQILGQKVEFLVSFYNNEISEKSEIFDDQFSVERPDGSNFTLKIRSTKLEDSAMYFCASSEEAGGADTQYFGPGTRLTVL.

This clonotype has a count of ten or more. The rearrangement uses TRBV24-1 and TRBJ1-5; D unresolved. V gave up 9 bases and J gave up 5 bases, with 16 bases separating them. The CDR3 length is 14 residues. Germline-derived CDR1 and CDR2 are KGHDR and SFDVKD. Here the CDR3 DNA reads TGTGCCACCCTCCCACGTCGAGCCCATCAGCCCCAGCATTTT. It translates to CATLPRRAHQPQHF.

V gene TRBV29-1 combines with J gene TRBJ1-3; D gene unclear. This CDR3 region has 14 residues. Between the trimmed V and J ends, which lost 4 bases and 0 bases, there was a span of 10 bases. Germline V CDR1 and CDR2: SQVTM, ANQGSEA. CDR3 residues: CSVVGGLSGNTIYF. CDR3 nucleotides: TGCAGCGTTGTTGGCGGGCTCTCTGGAAACACCATATATTTT.

This clonotype came up many times. This sequence joins TRBV29-1 and TRBJ1-2; 8 bases map to TRBD1. The CDR3 runs 14 residues. The V gene end was trimmed by 6 bases and the J gene end by 8 bases; junction bases not matched to a gene: 14. The germline gives CDR1 SQVTM, CDR2 ANQGSEA. CDR3 DNA sequence: TGCAGCGTAACGCCTTGGACAGGGACGGGCGGCTACACCTTC. It specifies CSVTPWTGTGGYTF.

In regard to this clonotype: A much larger clone is a single base away; this may be a read error. J is TRBJ1-2 and V is TRBV12-3 or TRBV12-4, with D possibly TRBD1 on 6 matching bases. Trimming shortened V by 6 bases and J by 9 bases, and 14 bases separated the two germline ends. This CDR3 spans 12 amino acids. CDR3: CASRGGSMSYTF. The CDR3 DNA sequence: TGTGCCAGCAGAGGGGGGTCTATGAGCTACACCTTC.

This chain uses TRBV11-2 with TRBJ2-3; 16 nucleotides match TRBD2. The V gene's germline CDR1 is SGHAT and CDR2 FQNNGV. The V gene end was trimmed by 5 bases and the J gene end by 4 bases; junction bases not matched to a gene: 6. This CDR3 spans 17 amino acids. The CDR3 spells CASSPGTSGRGADTQYF. In nucleotides, the CDR3 is TGTGCCAGCAGCCCCGGGACTAGCGGGAGGGGGGCAGATACGCAGTATTTT.

This clonotype appeared many times. The chain uses TRBV12-5 and TRBJ1-1; a possible D gene is TRBD1 (5 bases). CDR3 length: 15 residues. The V end lost 0 bases, the J end lost 5 bases, and 13 bases lay between the germline ends. CDR1 LGHNT and CDR2 FRNRAP come from the germline V gene. The CDR3 loop is CASGLVLGGDTEAFF. CDR3 nucleotide sequence: TGTGCTAGTGGTTTGGTACTGGGGGGGGATACTGAAGCTTTCTTT.

This clonotype was counted many times. This chain's CDR3 is CASLEGRYLGGNQPQHF. In DNA form, the CDR3 reads TGTGCCAGTTTAGAGGGCCGTTACCTTGGAGGCAATCAGCCCCAGCATTTT. The chain uses TRBV6-2 or TRBV6-3 and TRBJ1-5; D gene ambiguous. The CDR3 runs 17 residues. Germline lookup yields CDR1 MNHEY and CDR2 SVGEGT. The germline V and J ends were trimmed by 9 bases and 2 bases, with 23 bases remaining between them.

The CDR3 DNA sequence: TGTGCCAGCAGTCTCCGGTCCGGCGGCTATGGCTACACCTTC. It specifies CASSLRSGGYGYTF. J is TRBJ1-2 and V is TRBV27, with D unclear. CDR1 and CDR2 from the germline V gene are MNHEY and SMNVEV (reference sequence). Trimming shortened V by 5 bases and J by 4 bases, and 14 bases separated the two germline ends. The CDR3 extends over 14 amino acids.

Concerning this clonotype: A much larger clone lies one base from this, so it may be a read error. This rearrangement joins TRBV6-1 to TRBJ1-3; D is undetermined. In germline, CDR1 is MNHNS, CDR2 SASEGT. V lost 8 bases, J lost 11 bases, and 16 bases lay in between. This CDR3 is 12 amino acids long. The CDR3 DNA sequence: TGTGCCAGCCGGAACCTGGGGAACGCCATATATTTT. Translated: CASRNLGNAIYF.

This clonotype was detected many times. This chain links TRBV12-3 or TRBV12-4 with TRBJ1-6; D may be TRBD1 (6 bases). V gave up 2 bases and J gave up 7 bases, with 9 bases separating them. The CDR3 has 14 residues. The CDR3 DNA follows: TGTGCCAGCAGTTTAACAGGGCCAAATTCACCCCTCCACTTT. Translating it yields CASSLTGPNSPLHF.

Points on this clonotype: A read error may explain this, as a much larger clone is one base away. The rearrangement uses TRBV6-1 and TRBJ1-5; D not resolved. The CDR3 length is 16 residues. Germline loops: CDR1 MNHNS, CDR2 SASEGT. CDR3 in amino acids: CAGSEAYLYSYQPQHF. CDR3 sequence (DNA): TGTGCCGGCAGTGAAGCGTATCTTTACTCGTACCAGCCCCAGCATTTT.

CDR3 nucleotide sequence: TGTGCCAGCAGCCCAACGGGACAGGGATTCACTGAAGCTTTCTTT. This translates into CASSPTGQGFTEAFF. This chain links TRBV11-2 with TRBJ1-1, with 9 bases matching TRBD1. The CDR3 covers 15 residues. Germline trimming cut 5 bases from V and 4 bases from J; bases unmatched to any gene: 8. Germline V gene lookup returns CDR1 SGHAT and CDR2 FQNNGV.

The chain uses TRBV11-2 and TRBJ2-1; D gene ambiguous. The CDR3 contains 14 residues. With 8 bases removed from V and 5 bases from J, the gap between germline ends came to 16 bases. Germline-derived CDR1 and CDR2 are SGHAT and FQNNGV. CDR3: CASGRTGSDNEQFF. The CDR3 region has the DNA TGTGCCAGCGGCCGGACCGGATCCGACAATGAGCAGTTCTTC.

This clonotype showed up just a few times. The V call is TRBV5-6, the J call TRBJ1-2, with D possibly matching TRBD1 (5 bases). The CDR3 has 14 residues. CDR1 is SGHDT, CDR2 YYEEEE, per germline. V lost 2 bases and J lost 2, with 10 bases in between. The CDR3 DNA follows: TGTGCCAGCAGCTTTCTAGGGGAAAACTATGGCTACACCTTC. Translating gives CASSFLGENYGYTF.

A few counts support this clonotype. One base away lies a much larger clone, so this may be a sequencing read error. This chain links TRBV2 with TRBJ1-2, with D perhaps TRBD1 (5 bases). Trimming pared 4 bases from V and 4 bases from J, leaving 16 bases between. Germline lookup yields CDR1 SNHLY and CDR2 FYNNEI. The CDR3 sequence is 15 residues long. DNA of the CDR3: TGTGCCAGCAGTGGGGGTCGGGGCGGCAGCTATGGCTACACCTTC. Translating it yields CASSGGRGGSYGYTF.